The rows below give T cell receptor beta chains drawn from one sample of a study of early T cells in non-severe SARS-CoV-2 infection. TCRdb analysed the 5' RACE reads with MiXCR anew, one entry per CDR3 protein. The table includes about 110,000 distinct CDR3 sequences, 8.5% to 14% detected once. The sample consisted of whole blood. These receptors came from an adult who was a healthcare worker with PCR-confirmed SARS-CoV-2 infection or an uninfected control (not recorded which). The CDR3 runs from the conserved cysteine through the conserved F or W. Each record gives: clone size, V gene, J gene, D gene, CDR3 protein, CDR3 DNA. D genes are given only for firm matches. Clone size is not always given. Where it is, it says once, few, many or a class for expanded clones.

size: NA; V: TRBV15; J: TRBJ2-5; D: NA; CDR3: CATSRDWGAQETQYF; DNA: TGTGCCACCAGCAGAGATTGGGGGGCGCAAGAGACCCAGTACTTC
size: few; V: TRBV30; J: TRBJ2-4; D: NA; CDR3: CAWRTAKNIQYF; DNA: TGTGCCTGGAGGACAGCCAAAAACATTCAGTACTTC
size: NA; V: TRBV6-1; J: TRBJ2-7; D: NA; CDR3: CASSDRDWDYEQYF; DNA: TGTGCCAGCAGTGACAGGGATTGGGACTACGAGCAGTACTTC
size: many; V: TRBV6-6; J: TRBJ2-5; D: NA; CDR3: CASSYYSQETQYF; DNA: TGTGCCAGCAGTTACTACAGCCAAGAGACCCAGTACTTC
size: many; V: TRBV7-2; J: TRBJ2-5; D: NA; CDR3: CASSLMGTQETQYF; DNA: TGTGCCAGCAGCTTAATGGGGACCCAAGAGACCCAGTACTTC
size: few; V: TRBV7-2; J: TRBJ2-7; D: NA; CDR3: CASSEWGRAPYEQYF; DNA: TGTGCCAGCAGCGAGTGGGGCCGGGCTCCCTACGAGCAGTACTTC
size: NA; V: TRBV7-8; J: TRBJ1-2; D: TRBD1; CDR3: CASSISRDSFFYGYTF; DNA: TGTGCCAGCAGCATCTCCCGGGACAGCTTCTTTTATGGCTACACCTTC
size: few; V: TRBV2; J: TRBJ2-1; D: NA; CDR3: CASSRVEAGLSYNEQFF; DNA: TGTGCCAGCAGTCGGGTTGAGGCGGGATTGTCCTACAATGAGCAGTTCTTC
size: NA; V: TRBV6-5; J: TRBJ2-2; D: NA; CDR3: CASTDGTLTGELFF; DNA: TGTGCCAGCACCGACGGGACACTTACCGGGGAGCTGTTTTTT
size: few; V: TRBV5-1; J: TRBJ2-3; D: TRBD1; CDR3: CASSRDRTTSTDTQYF; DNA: TGCGCCAGTTCCCGGGACAGAACTACTAGCACAGATACGCAGTATTTT
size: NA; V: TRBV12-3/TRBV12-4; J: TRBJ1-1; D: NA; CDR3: CASSLSLVDKAFF; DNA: TGTGCCAGCAGTCTTTCGTTGGTAGATAAAGCTTTCTTT
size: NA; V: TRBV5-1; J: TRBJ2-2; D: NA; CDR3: CASSLDRARELFF; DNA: TGCGCCAGCAGCTTGGACAGGGCCAGGGAGCTGTTTTTT
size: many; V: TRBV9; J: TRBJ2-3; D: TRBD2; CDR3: CASSGGGRGGADTQYF; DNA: TGTGCCAGCAGCGGAGGAGGGCGGGGGGGTGCAGATACGCAGTATTTT
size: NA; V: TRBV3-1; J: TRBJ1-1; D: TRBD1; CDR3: CASSLPGGEAFF; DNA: TGTGCCAGCAGCCTCCCAGGGGGAGAAGCTTTCTTT
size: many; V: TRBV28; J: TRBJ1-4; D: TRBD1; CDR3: CASRTLGQGDEKLFF; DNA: TGTGCCAGCAGGACGCTCGGACAGGGTGATGAAAAACTGTTTTTT
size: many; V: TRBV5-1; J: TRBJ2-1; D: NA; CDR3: CASSYASGREQFF; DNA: TGCGCCAGCAGCTATGCGTCAGGACGGGAGCAGTTCTTC
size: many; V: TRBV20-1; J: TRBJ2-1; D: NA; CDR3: CSAREREQFF; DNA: TGCAGTGCTAGAGAGCGGGAGCAGTTCTTC
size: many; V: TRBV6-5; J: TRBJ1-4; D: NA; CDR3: CASREGSEEKLFF; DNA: TGTGCCAGCAGAGAAGGGTCAGAGGAAAAACTGTTTTTT
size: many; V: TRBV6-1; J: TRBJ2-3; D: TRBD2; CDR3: CATRLAETTDTQYF; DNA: TGTGCCACCCGACTAGCGGAGACCACAGATACGCAGTATTTT
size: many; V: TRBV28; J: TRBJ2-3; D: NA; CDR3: CASRKRETDTQYF; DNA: TGTGCCAGCAGGAAACGGGAGACAGATACGCAGTATTTT
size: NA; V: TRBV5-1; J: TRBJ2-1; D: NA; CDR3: CASSLTSSEQFF; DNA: TGCGCCAGCAGCTTAACTAGTAGTGAGCAGTTCTTC
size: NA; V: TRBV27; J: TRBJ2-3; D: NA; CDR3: CASGPNTDTQYF; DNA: TGTGCCAGCGGTCCCAATACAGATACGCAGTATTTT
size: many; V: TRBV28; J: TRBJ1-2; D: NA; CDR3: CASSFGVGGYTF; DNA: TGTGCCAGCAGTTTCGGAGTGGGGGGCTACACCTTC
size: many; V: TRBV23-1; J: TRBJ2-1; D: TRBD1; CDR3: CASSQSNNDRGHEQFF; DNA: TGCGCCAGCAGTCAGTCTAATAACGACAGGGGTCATGAGCAGTTCTTC
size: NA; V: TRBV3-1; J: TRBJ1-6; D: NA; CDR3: CASSQEGLVSINSPLHF; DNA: TGTGCCAGCAGCCAAGAAGGTTTGGTCAGCATTAATTCACCCCTCCACTTT
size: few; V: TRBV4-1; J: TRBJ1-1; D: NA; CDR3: CASSQVGVTEAFF; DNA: TGCGCCAGCAGCCAAGTAGGGGTGACTGAAGCTTTCTTT
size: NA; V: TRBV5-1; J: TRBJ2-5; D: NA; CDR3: CASRTGPVQETQYF; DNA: TGCGCCAGCAGGACGGGACCAGTACAAGAGACCCAGTACTTC
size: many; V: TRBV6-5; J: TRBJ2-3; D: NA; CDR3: CASSYSFTADTQYF; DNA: TGTGCCAGCAGTTACTCGTTCACTGCAGATACGCAGTATTTT
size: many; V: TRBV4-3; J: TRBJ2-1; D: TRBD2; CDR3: CASSPTGGKTNEQFF; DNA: TGCGCCAGCTCCCCGACGGGAGGTAAAACCAATGAGCAGTTCTTC
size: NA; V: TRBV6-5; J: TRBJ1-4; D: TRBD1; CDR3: CASSSRQGARDEKLFF; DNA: TGTGCCAGCAGTTCTCGACAGGGGGCGCGGGATGAAAAACTGTTTTTT
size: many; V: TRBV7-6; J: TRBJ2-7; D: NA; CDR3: CASSRGQGHTYEQYF; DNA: TGTGCCAGCAGTCGGGGTCAGGGACACACCTACGAGCAGTACTTC
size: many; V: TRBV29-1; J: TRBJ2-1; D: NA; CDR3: CSVAETSVFNEQFF; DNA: TGCAGCGTTGCAGAGACTAGTGTTTTCAATGAGCAGTTCTTC
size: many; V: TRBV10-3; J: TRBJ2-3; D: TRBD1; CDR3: CAISEGTGRGTDTQYF; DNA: TGTGCCATCAGTGAGGGGACAGGGCGTGGCACAGATACGCAGTATTTT
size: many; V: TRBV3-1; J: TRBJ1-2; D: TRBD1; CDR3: CASSQEAGTGIYGYTF; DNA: TGTGCCAGCAGCCAAGAAGCCGGGACAGGGATTTATGGCTACACCTTC
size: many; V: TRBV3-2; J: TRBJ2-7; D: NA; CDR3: CASSPGQGSYEQYF; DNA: TGTGCCAGCAGCCCAGGACAGGGCTCCTACGAGCAGTACTTC
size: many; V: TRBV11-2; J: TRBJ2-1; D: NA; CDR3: CASSLRGLLVNEQFF; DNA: TGTGCCAGCAGCTTAAGGGGCTTGTTGGTCAATGAGCAGTTCTTC
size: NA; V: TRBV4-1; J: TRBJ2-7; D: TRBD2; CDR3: CASSQGSSGRYEQYF; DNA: TGCGCCAGCAGCCAAGGATCCAGCGGGAGGTACGAGCAGTACTTC
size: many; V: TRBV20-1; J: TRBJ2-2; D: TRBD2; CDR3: CSASRGEIGTGELFF; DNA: TGCAGTGCTTCGCGGGGGGAGATAGGCACCGGGGAGCTGTTTTTT
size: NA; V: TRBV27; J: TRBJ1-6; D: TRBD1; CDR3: CASSLGQGVGSPLHF; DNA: TGTGCCAGCAGTTTAGGACAGGGGGTGGGTTCACCCCTCCACTTT
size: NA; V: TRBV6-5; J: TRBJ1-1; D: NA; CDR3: CASTDATTGRRATEAFF; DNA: TGTGCCAGCACCGACGCAACGACAGGCCGGCGGGCCACTGAAGCTTTCTTT
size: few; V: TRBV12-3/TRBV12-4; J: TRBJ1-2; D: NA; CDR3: CASSFWSGYGYTF; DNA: TGTGCCAGCAGTTTTTGGTCAGGCTATGGCTACACCTTC
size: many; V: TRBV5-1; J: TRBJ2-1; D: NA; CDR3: CASRASVFPDEQFF; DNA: TGCGCCAGCAGGGCTAGCGTCTTTCCCGATGAGCAGTTCTTC